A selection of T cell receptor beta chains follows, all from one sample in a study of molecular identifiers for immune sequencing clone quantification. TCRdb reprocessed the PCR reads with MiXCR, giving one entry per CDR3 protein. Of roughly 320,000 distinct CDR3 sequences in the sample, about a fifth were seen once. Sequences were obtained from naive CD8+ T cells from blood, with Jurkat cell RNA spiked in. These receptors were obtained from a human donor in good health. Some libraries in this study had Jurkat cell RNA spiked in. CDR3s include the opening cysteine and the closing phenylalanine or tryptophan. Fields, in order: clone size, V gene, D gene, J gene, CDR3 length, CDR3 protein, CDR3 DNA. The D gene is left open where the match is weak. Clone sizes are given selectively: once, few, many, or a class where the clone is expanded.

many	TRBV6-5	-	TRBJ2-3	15	CASSSLAPSTDTQYF	TGTGCCAGCAGTTCCCTGGCCCCTAGCACAGATACGCAGTATTTT
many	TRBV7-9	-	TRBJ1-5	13	CASSLARDPPQHF	TGTGCCAGCAGCTTAGCGCGGGATCCCCCCCAGCATTTT
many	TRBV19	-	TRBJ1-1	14	CASSSYGPGTEAFF	TGTGCCAGTAGTTCCTACGGTCCGGGCACTGAAGCTTTCTTT
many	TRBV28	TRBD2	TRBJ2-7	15	CASSPWTSGSYEQYF	TGTGCCAGCAGTCCGTGGACTAGCGGGAGTTACGAGCAGTACTTC
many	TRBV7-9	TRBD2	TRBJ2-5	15	CASSLGREWGETQYF	TGTGCCAGCAGCTTAGGGCGGGAGTGGGGAGAGACCCAGTACTTC
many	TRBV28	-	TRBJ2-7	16	CASSFTGTEPSYEQYF	TGTGCCAGCAGTTTCACCGGGACTGAACCCTCCTACGAGCAGTACTTC
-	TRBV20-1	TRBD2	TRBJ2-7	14	CSATSGREGYEQYF	TGCAGTGCTACCTCCGGGCGGGAGGGGTACGAGCAGTACTTC
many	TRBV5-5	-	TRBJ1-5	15	CASSFTPGGYQPQHF	TGTGCCAGCAGCTTTACCCCGGGGGGGTACCAGCCCCAGCATTTT
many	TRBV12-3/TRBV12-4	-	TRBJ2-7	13	CASSPPAAPEQYF	TGTGCCAGCAGTCCTCCCGCTGCCCCCGAGCAGTACTTC
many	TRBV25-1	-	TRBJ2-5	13	CASSEFSQETQYF	TGTGCCAGCAGTGAATTTAGCCAAGAGACCCAGTACTTC
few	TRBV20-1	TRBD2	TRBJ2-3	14	CSAEGLAYTDTQYF	TGCAGTGCTGAGGGACTAGCCTACACAGATACGCAGTATTTT
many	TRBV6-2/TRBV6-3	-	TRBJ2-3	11	CASSYGGIQYF	TGTGCCAGCAGTTACGGTGGTATACAGTATTTT
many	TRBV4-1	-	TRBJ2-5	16	CASSQVAPTGQETQYF	TGCGCCAGCAGCCAAGTAGCCCCGACTGGACAAGAGACCCAGTACTTC
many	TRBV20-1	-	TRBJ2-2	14	CSASQGRGTGELFF	TGCAGTGCTAGTCAGGGGAGGGGCACCGGGGAGCTGTTTTTT
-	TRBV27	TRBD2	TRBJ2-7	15	CASSLTSGLVHEQYF	TGTGCCAGCAGTCTGACTAGCGGCCTAGTCCACGAGCAGTACTTC
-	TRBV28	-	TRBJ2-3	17	CASSFTPGGGGTDTQYF	TGTGCCAGCAGTTTCACCCCGGGAGGGGGCGGGACAGATACGCAGTATTTT
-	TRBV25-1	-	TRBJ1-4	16	CASSGRPGHMDEKLFF	TGTGCCAGCAGTGGGCGACCGGGACACATGGATGAAAAACTGTTTTTT
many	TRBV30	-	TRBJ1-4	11	CAWQRGEKLFF	TGTGCCTGGCAAAGGGGTGAAAAACTGTTTTTT
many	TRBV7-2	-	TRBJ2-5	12	CASSLVTWVQYF	TGTGCCAGCAGCTTAGTAACCTGGGTCCAGTACTTC
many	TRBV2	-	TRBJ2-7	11	CASSAPGREYF	TGTGCCAGCAGTGCTCCGGGGCGCGAGTACTTC
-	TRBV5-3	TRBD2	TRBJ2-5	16	CASSSGLADFQETRYF	TGTGCCAGCAGCTCAGGACTAGCGGATTTTCAAGAGACCCGGTACTTC
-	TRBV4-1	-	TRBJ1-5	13	CASSPPRGQPQHF	TGCGCCAGCTCCCCCCCCCGGGGTCAGCCCCAGCATTTT
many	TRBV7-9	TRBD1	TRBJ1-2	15	CASSSHVGTDYGYTF	TGTGCCAGCAGCTCCCACGTCGGGACAGACTATGGCTACACCTTC
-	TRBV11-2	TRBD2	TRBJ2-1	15	CASSLAGTRFNEQFF	TGTGCCAGCAGCTTAGCCGGGACTAGGTTTAATGAGCAGTTCTTC
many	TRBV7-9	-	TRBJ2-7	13	CASSFAGAYEQYF	TGTGCCAGCAGCTTCGCCGGGGCCTACGAGCAGTACTTC
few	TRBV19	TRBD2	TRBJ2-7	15	CASSILAGGLDEQYF	TGTGCCAGTAGTATCTTAGCGGGAGGTTTGGACGAGCAGTACTTC
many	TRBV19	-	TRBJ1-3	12	CASRGFGNTIYF	TGTGCCAGTAGGGGATTTGGAAACACCATATATTTT
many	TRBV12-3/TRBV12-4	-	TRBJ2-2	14	CASTLAPNTGELFF	TGTGCCAGCACCCTAGCGCCGAACACCGGGGAGCTGTTTTTT
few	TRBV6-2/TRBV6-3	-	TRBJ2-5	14	CASSYRLDKETQYF	TGTGCCAGCAGTTATCGATTGGACAAAGAGACCCAGTACTTC
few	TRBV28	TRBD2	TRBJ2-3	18	CASSLLTSGGSSTDTQYF	TGTGCCAGCAGTTTATTAACTAGCGGGGGTTCTAGCACAGATACGCAGTATTTT
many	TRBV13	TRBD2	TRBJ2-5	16	CASSLRGLAEQETQYF	TGTGCCAGCAGCTTAAGGGGACTAGCGGAGCAAGAGACCCAGTACTTC
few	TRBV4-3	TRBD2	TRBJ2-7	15	CASSQRPSGKDEQYF	TGCGCCAGCAGCCAAAGGCCTAGCGGGAAGGACGAGCAGTACTTC
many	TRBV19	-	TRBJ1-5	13	CASTIALGQPQHF	TGTGCCAGTACCATAGCCTTGGGTCAGCCCCAGCATTTT
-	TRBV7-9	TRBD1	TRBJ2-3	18	CASSSPGTGSISTDTQYF	TGTGCCAGCAGCTCACCCGGGACAGGTTCTATTAGCACAGATACGCAGTATTTT
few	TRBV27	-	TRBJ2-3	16	CASRTPGGLDTDTQYF	TGTGCCAGCAGGACACCCGGAGGACTTGACACAGATACGCAGTATTTT
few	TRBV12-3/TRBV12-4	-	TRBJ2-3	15	CASSTGPPSTDTQYF	TGTGCCAGCAGTACCGGGCCCCCTAGCACAGATACGCAGTATTTT
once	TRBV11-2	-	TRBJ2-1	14	CASRRPSEYNEQFF	TGTGCCAGCAGGAGACCTAGCGAGTACAATGAGCAGTTCTTC
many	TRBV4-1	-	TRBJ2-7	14	CASSQRSTPGEQYF	TGCGCCAGCAGCCAAAGGTCCACCCCGGGGGAGCAGTACTTC